This passage covers 26 T cell receptor beta chains from one sample sequenced in a study of cytomegalovirus exposure and HLA in healthy donors. Researchers ran the PCR with 60 Vbeta and 13 Jbeta primers. TCRdb keeps only in-frame clones here, not all; method: immunoSEQ multiplex PCR. Listed are about 130,000 clones; approximately 1.5% falls within the top ten. The sample comprised PBMCs. The receptors come from a woman in her thirties or forties in good health and CMV-seronegative.

CDR3 coding DNA: TGTGCCAGCTCTCCGACATTCCTCAACATGAACACTGAAGCTTTCTTT. Amino acid sequence: CASSPTFLNMNTEAFF. This chain joins TRBV18 and TRBJ1-1; D is ambiguous. The CDR3 sequence is 16 residues long. The ends were cut back, 6 bases at V and 0 bases at J, with 17 bases in the middle. CDR1 KGHSH and CDR2 LQKENI come from the germline V gene.

This chain joins TRBV18 and TRBJ2-5, with 8 nucleotides matching TRBD1. In germline, CDR1 is KGHSH, CDR2 LQKENI. V shed 5 bases and J 4 bases; nucleotides not matched to a gene: 12. The CDR3 has 16 residues. In DNA form, the CDR3 reads TGTGCCAGCTCAGGGACAGGTTTACTTCAGGGAGAGACCCAGTACTTC. Translating gives CASSGTGLLQGETQYF.

The gene calls are TRBV19 and TRBJ2-3, with 9 bases lining up with TRBD2. This CDR3 spans 14 amino acids. Germline-derived CDR1 and CDR2 are LNHDA and SQIVND (reference sequence). With 6 bases clipped from V and 7 bases from J, the junction kept 8 bases outside the gene matches. In DNA, the CDR3 is TGTGCCAGTAGGCGGGGGGGTTTATGGAATACGCAGTATTTT. It codes for CASRRGGLWNTQYF.

CDR3 coding DNA: TGTGCCAGCAGCGTAGTTGGAGGGGACAACACTGAAGCTTTCTTT. This sequence encodes CASSVVGGDNTEAFF. This chain joins TRBV9 and TRBJ1-1, with D possibly TRBD1 on 5 matching bases. The V gene's germline CDR1 is SGDLS and CDR2 YYNGEE. The V end was cut by 0 bases, the J end by 2 bases, with 11 bases between. The CDR3 has 15 residues.

V gene TRBV7-9 combines with J gene TRBJ2-7; 8 positions match TRBD1. Germline loops: CDR1 SEHNR, CDR2 FQNEAQ (reference sequence). This CDR3 is built from 13 residues. With V trimmed by 9 bases and J by 0 bases, 4 bases remained unmatched. CDR3 in DNA: TGTGCCAGTAATACAGGGGGCTCCTACGAGCAGTACTTC. Its translation is CASNTGGSYEQYF.

Details on this clone: The same CDR3 is also encoded by other DNA sequences in this sample. The V gene is TRBV5-1, the J gene TRBJ1-5, with D possibly matching TRBD1 (5 bases). In germline, CDR1 is SGHRS, CDR2 YFSETQ. The V end lost 0 bases, the J end lost 2 bases, and 9 bases lay between the germline ends. The CDR3 consists of 15 residues. CDR3 sequence: CASSLEGSGNQPQHF. Written as DNA, the CDR3 is TGCGCCAGCAGCTTGGAGGGGTCGGGCAATCAGCCCCAGCATTTT.

The rearrangement joins TRBV4-1 to TRBJ2-2; TRBD2 agrees at 7 bases. The germline gives CDR1 MGHRA, CDR2 YSYEKL. V lost 6 bases and J lost 2; bases outside the gene matches: 6. The CDR3 has 15 amino acids. For the CDR3, the DNA is TGCGCCAGCAGTTGGGAGGGTCTTAACACCGGGGAGCTGTTTTTT. Protein product: CASSWEGLNTGELFF.

The chain recombines TRBV28 with TRBJ1-2; TRBD1 matches 7 bases. Germline V gives CDR1 MDHEN, CDR2 SYDVKM. The length of the CDR3 is 12 residues. V was pared by 8 bases and J by 6 bases, with 6 bases of the junction left unmatched. The CDR3 DNA sequence: TGTGCCAGCCTGGGACAGTCCCATGGCTACACCTTC. It specifies CASLGQSHGYTF.

The chain links TRBV5-1 to TRBJ1-1; no definite D call. CDR3 length: 13 residues. V gave up 7 bases and J gave up 0 bases, with 10 bases separating them. Germline V gives CDR1 SGHRS, CDR2 YFSETQ. CDR3 nucleotide sequence: TGCGCCAGCTTTACAGAGATGAACACTGAAGCTTTCTTT. This gives the protein CASFTEMNTEAFF.

The rearrangement links TRBV11-1 to TRBJ2-1; no clear D gene. Trimming removed 4 bases at V and 5 bases at J, with 12 bases between. Germline V CDR1 and CDR2: SGHAT, FQDESV (reference sequence). The CDR3 has 14 residues. The chain's CDR3 is CASSSLRPNNEQFF. Written as DNA, the CDR3 is TGTGCCAGCAGCTCCCTCAGGCCTAACAATGAGCAGTTCTTC.

This rearrangement joins TRBV4-1 to TRBJ2-3; TRBD1 is a possible D gene (5 bases). There are 13 residues in the CDR3. CDR1 MGHRA and CDR2 YSYEKL come from the germline V gene. The V end was cut by 1 base, the J end by 4 bases, with 6 bases between. The chain's CDR3 is CASSQVGADTQYF. The CDR3 coding sequence is TGCGCCAGCAGCCAAGTAGGGGCAGATACGCAGTATTTT.

This rearrangement joins TRBV5-1 to TRBJ1-5; 10 nucleotides line up with TRBD1. This CDR3 is built from 16 residues. J lost 0 bases, V lost 4 bases, and 4 bases had no gene match. Germline V gene sequence: CDR1 SGHRS, CDR2 YFSETQ. This CDR3 is CASSPGQGNSNQPQHF. In DNA form, the CDR3 reads TGCGCCAGCAGCCCGGGACAGGGGAATAGCAATCAGCCCCAGCATTTT.

This chain joins TRBV19 and TRBJ2-1; 10 nucleotides align to TRBD2. J lost 4 bases, V lost 8 bases, and 5 bases had no gene match. CDR3 size: 14 residues. Germline lookup yields CDR1 LNHDA and CDR2 SQIVND (reference sequence). CDR3 nucleotide sequence: TGTGCCAGTGGCCCACTAGCGGGGTACAATGAGCAGTTCTTC. Residues: CASGPLAGYNEQFF. Supplemented by reference TRBV19 and TRBJ2-1, the full variable domain reads DGGITQSPKYLFRKEGQNVTLSCEQNLNHDAMYWYRQDPGQGLRLIYYSQIVNDFQKGDIAEGYSVSREKKESFPLTVTSAQKNPTAFYLCASGPLAGYNEQFFGPGTRLTVL.

This CDR3 is CASSPIGQGIETQYF. The CDR3 region has the DNA TGTGCCAGCTCACCAATCGGACAGGGTATCGAGACCCAGTACTTC. The chain recombines TRBV18 with TRBJ2-5; 8 nucleotides line up with TRBD1. J lost 5 bases, V lost 2 bases, and 7 bases had no gene match. The CDR3 is 15 amino acids. CDR1 KGHSH and CDR2 LQKENI come from the germline V gene.

The rearrangement links TRBV6-1 to TRBJ1-2; TRBD1 matches at 7 bases. Germline trimming cut 6 bases from V and 5 bases from J; bases unmatched to any gene: 3. CDR1 and CDR2 (germline): MNHNS, SASEGT. The CDR3 loop spans 12 amino acids. CDR3 nucleotides: TGTGCCAGCAGGGACAGGCCGTATGGCTACACCTTC. Translation gives CASRDRPYGYTF.

The chain joins TRBV7-9 to TRBJ2-5; D may be TRBD1 (7 bases). V shed 1 base and J shed 5 bases, with 20 bases lying between them. Germline-derived CDR1 and CDR2 are SEHNR and FQNEAQ (reference sequence). There are 17 residues in the CDR3. CDR3 bases: TGTGCCAGCAGCTTAGAGGGAGGCAGGGGGATTTACGAGACCCAGTACTTC. Translating it yields CASSLEGGRGIYETQYF. The whole variable domain, remainder taken from reference TRBV7-9 and TRBJ2-5, is DTGVSQNPRHKITKRGQNVTFRCDPISEHNRLYWYRQTLGQGPEFLTYFQNEAQLEKSRLLSDRFSAERPKGSFSTLEIQRTEQGDSAMYLCASSLEGGRGIYETQYFGPGTRLLVL.

J is TRBJ1-1 and V is TRBV28; 7 bases match TRBD1. CDR1 MDHEN and CDR2 SYDVKM come from the germline V gene. Germline trimming cut 6 bases from V and 7 bases from J; bases unmatched to any gene: 5. CDR3 length: 12 residues. Here the CDR3 reads CASREQGIEAFF. The CDR3 region has the DNA TGTGCCAGCAGGGAACAGGGGATTGAAGCTTTCTTT.

The chain uses TRBV12-5 and TRBJ2-2; TRBD1 is a possible D gene (5 bases). This CDR3 spans 13 amino acids. V lost 4 bases, J lost 5 bases, and 8 bases lay in between. Germline CDR1 is LGHNT and CDR2 is FRNRAP. The CDR3 region has the DNA TGTGCTAGTGGTTCAGGGTATACCGGGGAGCTGTTTTTT. This gives the protein CASGSGYTGELFF.

The J gene is TRBJ2-2, the V gene TRBV7-2, with D perhaps TRBD1 (5 bases). The CDR3 has 14 amino acids. Trimming stripped 6 bases from V and 1 base from J, with 9 bases between. Germline V gene data show CDR1 as SGHTA and CDR2 as FQGNSA. The CDR3 region has the DNA TGTGCCAGCAGTTTTGACAGGAACACCGGGGAGCTGTTTTTT. Its protein product is CASSFDRNTGELFF.

The genes are TRBV27 and TRBJ1-4, with D possibly being TRBD1 (6 bases). The CDR3 spans 15 residues. V was pared by 6 bases and J by 4 bases, with 15 bases between. Germline V gene lookup returns CDR1 MNHEY and CDR2 SMNVEV (reference sequence). DNA of the CDR3: TGTGCCAGCAGCCGATGGACAGCCCTTAATGAAAAACTGTTTTTT. Amino acid sequence: CASSRWTALNEKLFF.

The J gene is TRBJ2-5, the V gene TRBV18; TRBD1 agrees at 7 bases. This CDR3 contains 15 residues. Germline V gives CDR1 KGHSH, CDR2 LQKENI. V lost 3 bases, J lost 2 bases, and 6 bases stayed unmatched. Here the CDR3 DNA reads TGTGCCAGCTCACCGACGACAGGGCTACAAGAGACCCAGTACTTC. Its protein product is CASSPTTGLQETQYF.

The chain uses TRBV5-1 and TRBJ2-2; D possibly corresponds to TRBD2 (5 bases). The CDR3 is 15 residues long. Trimming pared 5 bases from V and 1 base from J, leaving 12 bases between. Germline-derived CDR1 and CDR2 are SGHRS and YFSETQ. The CDR3 sequence: CASRSSAGNTGELFF. CDR3 DNA sequence: TGCGCCAGCAGGAGTTCGGCGGGGAACACCGGGGAGCTGTTTTTT.

The V call is TRBV10-3, the J call TRBJ2-7, with 7 bases lining up with TRBD2. Germline trimming cut 6 bases from V and 0 bases from J; bases unmatched to any gene: 5. Germline-derived CDR1 and CDR2 are ENHRY and SYGVKD. This CDR3 spans 14 amino acids. In nucleotides, the CDR3 is TGTGCCATCAGCACCGGGGGGAACTCCTACGAGCAGTACTTC. This sequence encodes CAISTGGNSYEQYF.

The rearrangement joins TRBV10-3 to TRBJ1-1; D is unresolved. CDR1 is ENHRY, CDR2 SYGVKD, per germline. Trimming shortened V by 11 bases and J by 10 bases, and 17 bases separated the two germline ends. This CDR3 region has 11 residues. The CDR3 region has the DNA TGTGCCTCCCCTCGCGGTAATTTAGCTTTCTTT. This codes for CASPRGNLAFF.

The V call is TRBV18, the J call TRBJ2-7; 7 nucleotides match TRBD1. Germline CDR1 reads KGHSH; CDR2 reads LQKENI. Trimming at V came to 3 bases and at J to 2 bases, leaving 7 bases not matched to a gene. The CDR3 is 15 residues long. CDR3 in DNA: TGTGCCAGCTCACCGTCGACGGACAGGACCTACGAGCAGTACTTC. It specifies CASSPSTDRTYEQYF.

The chain joins TRBV5-4 to TRBJ2-3; TRBD2 aligns across 7 bases. The CDR3 sequence is 15 residues long. V shed 2 bases and J 6 bases; nucleotides not matched to a gene: 9. Germline lookup yields CDR1 SGHNT and CDR2 YYREEE (reference sequence). Written as DNA, the CDR3 is TGTGCCAGCAGCTTAGGGACTACTGTGCGGGATACGCAGTATTTT. This gives the protein CASSLGTTVRDTQYF.